The following is a TCR beta chain sequence with its context. Antigen: not known. This CDR3 region has 16 residues. Germline CDR1 is PRHDT and CDR2 is FYEKMQ (reference sequence). V was pared by 3 bases and J by 0 bases, with 13 bases between. This sample was included in a study of PD-1 blockade in mismatch repair-deficient tumors. Study as a whole: Patients had approximately 11 mismatch repair-deficient cancer types, all previously treated and progressing. Overall study findings and caveats: After pembrolizumab, tumor-resident clones rose rapidly, then generally contracted before radiologic responses.

Sequenced by immunoSEQ multiplex PCR; TCRdb stores in-frame clones only, minus some. The sample contains approximately 60,000 clones, about 87% of which appear only once. The sequencing used peripheral blood, collected 52 weeks after starting pembrolizumab. The gene calls are TRBV13 and TRBJ2-3; D possibly corresponds to TRBD2 (6 bases). This sequence was found in an adult with mismatch repair-deficient cancer. The CDR3 sequence: CASSFQGSGSTDTQYF. The DNA for the CDR3 is TGTGCCAGCAGCTTCCAAGGTAGCGGTAGCACAGATACGCAGTATTTT.